This TCR beta chain was sequenced in a study of T cell responses to AZD1222 COVID-19 vaccine. In the study overall: Pooled in the analysis were second doses at about 4 or about 12 weeks.

As concerns this clone: Its specificity is not known.

Clones were sequenced by immunoSEQ multiplex PCR, and TCRdb holds only the in-frame ones, with some missing. The table shows 100,000 to 120,000 clones, with about nine tenths occurring only once. The germline gives CDR1 SGHNT, CDR2 YYREEE (reference sequence). V was pared by 0 bases and J by 0 bases, with 7 bases between. The CDR3 runs 15 residues. Study findings and constraints: At baseline, seropositivity was found in only six or seven AZD1222 recipients. The study reported that nearly half of spike-specific TCRs target unmutated variant regions. There were repertoire samples only from the period after the peak T cell response.

This rearrangement joins TRBV5-4 to TRBJ2-1; D gene uncertain. This sequence originates from an adult in good health. Sequenced here: peripheral blood, sampled on day 0 of AZD1222 vaccination. The CDR3 DNA is TGTGCCAGCAGCTTGGTCTCAAGCTCCTACAATGAGCAGTTCTTC. Protein: CASSLVSSSYNEQFF.